This is a list of T cell receptor beta chains from one sample in a study of T-cell memory formation after mild COVID-19. One entry per CDR3 protein results from TCRdb running MiXCR on the 5' RACE reads. The profile shows roughly 120,000 distinct CDR3 sequences, 15% to 20% of them singletons. What was sequenced was PBMCs or a T cell subset sorted from them (not recorded which). The receptors were sampled from an adult woman who had mild COVID-19 (a few samples of this study predate the infection). Cell type and time point are not known. The CDR3 runs from the conserved cysteine through the conserved F or W. Each record gives: D gene, J gene, clone size, V gene, CDR3 DNA, CDR3 protein. A D gene is named only where the DNA matches it firmly. Expanded clones get a size class; other rows say once, few or many, or leave the size out.

TRBD1,TRBJ2-3,few,TRBV3-1,TGTGCCAGCAGCCGACAGGGGTCAGATACGCAGTATTTT,CASSRQGSDTQYF
NA,TRBJ2-7,many,TRBV6-6,TGTGCCAGCATCTCGGAGACCTACGAGCAGTACTTC,CASISETYEQYF
TRBD1,TRBJ1-1,few,TRBV5-1,TGCGCCAGCAGCTTAGGGACAGCCACTGAAGCTTTCTTT,CASSLGTATEAFF
NA,TRBJ2-1,NA,TRBV6-2/TRBV6-3,TGTGCCAGCAGTTTCGGGGTGGGGTCCTACAATGAGCAGTTCTTC,CASSFGVGSYNEQFF
NA,TRBJ1-1,NA,TRBV6-2/TRBV6-3,TGTGCCAGCAGGGGTTGGCGGATGAACACTGAAGCTTTCTTT,CASRGWRMNTEAFF
NA,TRBJ2-5,few,TRBV7-9,TGTGCCAGCAGCAACGCCGAGTGGGAGACCCAGTACTTC,CASSNAEWETQYF
TRBD1,TRBJ2-5,NA,TRBV30,TGTGCCTGGAGTGAGACAGGGGCCGCGGGGACCCAGTACTTC,CAWSETGAAGTQYF
NA,TRBJ2-7,NA,TRBV7-2,TGTGCCAGCAGCCCTCCGGGGACTCGACGGGCCTACGAGCAGTACTTC,CASSPPGTRRAYEQYF
NA,TRBJ1-3,NA,TRBV6-5,TGTGCCAGCAGTTACTCCCCAAGAGGTACCCCTGGAAACACCATATATTTT,CASSYSPRGTPGNTIYF
NA,TRBJ1-3,NA,TRBV19,TGTGCCAGTACCCACCGACGGGACTCTGGAAACACCATATATTTT,CASTHRRDSGNTIYF
NA,TRBJ2-7,NA,TRBV9,TGTGCCAGCAGCGTGGCTCAGGGGGGGCCGCCCTACGAGCAGTACTTC,CASSVAQGGPPYEQYF
NA,TRBJ2-7,NA,TRBV20-1,TGCAGTGCTAGGGACACCTACGAGCAGTACTTC,CSARDTYEQYF
TRBD2,TRBJ2-1,NA,TRBV7-3,TGTGCCAGCAGCTTACCCCTCGGGACTAGCGGTTCCGGGGCCGGGAATGAGCAGTTCTTC,CASSLPLGTSGSGAGNEQFF
NA,TRBJ2-2,few,TRBV5-4,TGTGCCAGCAGACCACTAGGCGGGGAGCTGTTTTTT,CASRPLGGELFF
NA,TRBJ2-1,NA,TRBV10-3,TGTGCCATCAGTGGAAACGGGGAGCAGTTCTTC,CAISGNGEQFF
NA,TRBJ1-2,NA,TRBV12-3/TRBV12-4,TGTGCCAGCAGGGGACCCGTGTTTGGCTACACCTTC,CASRGPVFGYTF
TRBD2,TRBJ2-5,NA,TRBV29-1,TGCAGCATTCGGGGGGTTGGCGTCGAAGCGTACCAAGAGACCCAGTACTTC,CSIRGVGVEAYQETQYF
NA,TRBJ2-5,NA,TRBV11-3,TGTGCCAGCAGGGATCAAGAGACCCAGTACTTC,CASRDQETQYF
NA,TRBJ2-1,once,TRBV4-2,TGTGCCAGCAGCCAAGATCAAGTAAGCTCCTACAATGAGCAGTTCTTC,CASSQDQVSSYNEQFF
NA,TRBJ1-2,NA,TRBV7-9,TGTGCCAGCAGCTTTAAGGTTTCTGGCTACACCTTC,CASSFKVSGYTF
NA,TRBJ1-1,few,TRBV7-3,TGTGCCAGCAGCTCCGACCCGAACACTGAAGCTTTCTTT,CASSSDPNTEAFF
TRBD1,TRBJ2-2,NA,TRBV7-2,TGTGCCAGCAGCTCGACAGGGGCCGTAAACACCGGGGAGCTGTTTTTT,CASSSTGAVNTGELFF
NA,TRBJ1-2,once,TRBV3-1,TGTGCCAGCAGCCCAACCGGGGGCTATGGCTACACCTTC,CASSPTGGYGYTF
TRBD1,TRBJ2-6,few,TRBV27,TGTGCCAGCAGTTTCTCACGGAGGGGACAGGGCAACTCTGGGGCCAACGTCCTGACTTTC,CASSFSRRGQGNSGANVLTF
TRBD1,TRBJ1-5,few,TRBV12-3/TRBV12-4,TGTGCCAGCTCGACAGGGTCTCAGCCCCAGCATTTT,CASSTGSQPQHF
NA,TRBJ2-3,NA,TRBV14,TGTGCCAGCAGCCAAGATTCAACTACGCAGTATTTT,CASSQDSTTQYF
NA,TRBJ2-7,few,TRBV9,TGTGCCAGCAGCGCCCGTCTTGATAACTCCTACGAGCAGTACTTC,CASSARLDNSYEQYF
TRBD2,TRBJ2-3,NA,TRBV24-1,TGTGCATCCCAGCGGGAGTTCGCAGATACGCAGTATTTT,CASQREFADTQYF
NA,TRBJ2-7,few,TRBV5-1,TGCGCCAGCAGCTTGGGTGCAGGGATCTACGAGCAGTACTTC,CASSLGAGIYEQYF
TRBD1,TRBJ2-2,NA,TRBV5-1,TGCGCCAGCAGCATCACAGGGGTTTCGGACACCGGGGAGCTGTTTTTT,CASSITGVSDTGELFF
NA,TRBJ1-2,few,TRBV11-2,TGTGCCAGCAGCTCTCTCGACAGATATGGCTACACCTTC,CASSSLDRYGYTF
NA,TRBJ1-1,NA,TRBV7-9,TGTGCCAGCAGCTTCATGGGCCTTAACACTGAAGCTTTCTTT,CASSFMGLNTEAFF
NA,TRBJ2-6,few,TRBV29-1,TGCAGCGTTGGCGTCACTGGGGCCAACGTCCTGACTTTC,CSVGVTGANVLTF
NA,TRBJ2-7,few,TRBV7-9,TGTGCCAGCAGCTTCGGGCAGATATACGAGCAGTACTTC,CASSFGQIYEQYF
TRBD1,TRBJ2-5,NA,TRBV7-6,TGTGCCAGCAGCTTAAATTGGTCAGGGGGACGGCAAGAGACCCAGTACTTC,CASSLNWSGGRQETQYF
NA,TRBJ2-3,few,TRBV20-1,TGCAGTGCTAGTATCGGTACTCTCACAGATACGCAGTATTTT,CSASIGTLTDTQYF
NA,TRBJ1-6,NA,TRBV7-8,TGTGCCAGCAGCTTAACGGCGAGAACAGGCCTGGATTCACCCCTCCACTTT,CASSLTARTGLDSPLHF
TRBD1,TRBJ2-5,NA,TRBV7-2,TGTGCCAGCAGCCCGGGGACAGGTGGAGAGACCCAGTACTTC,CASSPGTGGETQYF
TRBD2,TRBJ2-1,NA,TRBV24-1,TGTGCCACCTCGGGTAGCGGGGGGGCTGACTACAATGAGCAGTTCTTC,CATSGSGGADYNEQFF
TRBD1,TRBJ2-5,NA,TRBV6-5,TGTGCCAGCAGTTACTCGACAGGGGGCTTAGAGACCCAGTACTTC,CASSYSTGGLETQYF
NA,TRBJ2-7,few,TRBV2,TGTGCCAGCAGTGAAGCTCTAGAACCTTACGAGCAGTACTTC,CASSEALEPYEQYF
TRBD1,TRBJ1-2,NA,TRBV10-3,TGTGCCATCAGTGAGTCGACGGTGGGACAGATCTATGGCTACACCTTC,CAISESTVGQIYGYTF
NA,TRBJ2-5,few,TRBV6-5,TGTGCCAGCAGTTACGGTCGGAAAGAGACCCAGTACTTC,CASSYGRKETQYF
NA,TRBJ2-3,few,TRBV6-1,TGTGCCAGCAGTGAATTGAGGGGGACAGATACGCAGTATTTT,CASSELRGTDTQYF
TRBD1,TRBJ1-5,NA,TRBV7-3,TGTGCCAGCAGCTTAACCGGACAGGGAAATCAGCCCCAGCATTTT,CASSLTGQGNQPQHF
TRBD1,TRBJ2-7,NA,TRBV6-6,TGTGCCAGCAGTTTCGTAATTCAGGACAGGGGCGACTACGAGCAGTACTTC,CASSFVIQDRGDYEQYF
TRBD2,TRBJ2-2,NA,TRBV7-9,TGTGCCAGCAGCTTGCCCGGACTAACGGGGGGCACCGGGGAGCTGTTTTTT,CASSLPGLTGGTGELFF
NA,TRBJ2-7,few,TRBV12-3/TRBV12-4,TGTGCCAGCAGCCCCCAGGTCTACGAGCAGTACTTC,CASSPQVYEQYF
NA,TRBJ2-5,NA,TRBV5-1,TGCGCCAGCAGCCCGGGACTCCTACAAGAGACCCAGTACTTC,CASSPGLLQETQYF
TRBD1,TRBJ2-2,few,TRBV5-1,TGCGCCAGCAGCCTACGGACAGGCGACACCGGGGAGCTGTTTTTT,CASSLRTGDTGELFF
NA,TRBJ1-5,few,TRBV20-1,TGCAGTGCTAGTAGCCGTAGCAGGGTATTTCAGCCCCAGCATTTT,CSASSRSRVFQPQHF
TRBD1,TRBJ1-5,few,TRBV7-2,TGTGCCAGCAGCTTAGGAGGGGGCAAGAATCAGCCCCAGCATTTT,CASSLGGGKNQPQHF
TRBD1,TRBJ2-7,few,TRBV7-9,TGTGCCAGCAGCGCGCTTGCGCAGGGGGCCGAGCAGTACTTC,CASSALAQGAEQYF
TRBD1,TRBJ2-5,NA,TRBV18,TGTGCCAGCTCACCACCGGACAGGGTTCAAGAGACCCAGTACTTC,CASSPPDRVQETQYF
NA,TRBJ2-5,few,TRBV18,TGTGCCAGCTCAGAAACAGGTCAAGAGACCCAGTACTTC,CASSETGQETQYF
NA,TRBJ1-1,NA,TRBV5-6,TGTGCCAGCAGCTTGGTCGGGATAAACACTGAAGCTTTCTTT,CASSLVGINTEAFF
NA,TRBJ2-5,NA,TRBV7-9,TGTGCCAGCAGCCCGATGGTCGGTAGCCAAGAGACCCAGTACTTC,CASSPMVGSQETQYF
TRBD1,TRBJ1-3,NA,TRBV10-3,TGTGCCATCAGGTCGTCGACAGGGGTAGCTGGAAACACCATATATTTT,CAIRSSTGVAGNTIYF
NA,TRBJ2-1,NA,TRBV5-1,TGCGCCAGCAGCTTGGATGTGAAGTCGGGCAATGAGCAGTTCTTC,CASSLDVKSGNEQFF
TRBD1,TRBJ1-5,few,TRBV29-1,TGCAGCGTATCACAGGGGAAGAGCAATCAGCCCCAGCATTTT,CSVSQGKSNQPQHF